This note documents a single TCR beta chain sequence. What it recognizes is unknown. MiXCR was run by TCRdb on the 5' RACE reads, yielding one entry per CDR3 protein. The table lists approximately 100,000 distinct CDR3 sequences, around 16% of them singletons. The data stem from a study of early T cells in non-severe SARS-CoV-2 infection. Turning to the study itself: Sequencing of unsorted whole blood was done on bulk RNA, leaving chains unpaired. Study-level findings and limits: Anti-spike CD8 responses were favored by VDJdb matching, which missed private and CD4 specificities.

V dropped 1 base and J dropped 11 bases, with 17 bases sitting between them. There are 14 residues in the CDR3. Germline CDR1 SGHAT, CDR2 FQNNGV. The sequenced sample consisted of whole blood. The rearrangement joins TRBV11-2 to TRBJ1-1; no reliable D call. The TCR comes from an adult who was a healthcare worker with PCR-confirmed SARS-CoV-2 infection or an uninfected control (not recorded which). The CDR3 here is CASSLGLGSPAAFF. CDR3 coding DNA: TGTGCCAGCAGCTTAGGATTGGGGTCCCCGGCCGCTTTCTTT.